The 28 T cell receptor beta chains below come from one sample, sequenced in a study of T cell repertoires in cytomegalovirus infection. Their antigens are not known. TCRdb processed the reads anew with MiXCR; each CDR3 protein has one entry. Seen here are 550,000 to 850,000 distinct CDR3 sequences, around 32% observed once, and the top ten hold about 20%. The specimen was cultured PBMCs, collected from culture after CMV antigen stimulation. These TCRs come from a human donor in good health (CMV status not recorded). Some clones in this sample may be carry-over from other donors' samples.

This clonotype was detected only a few times. V gene TRBV25-1 combines with J gene TRBJ1-1; 7 nucleotides align to TRBD1. CDR1 MGHDK and CDR2 SYGVNS come from the germline V gene. The CDR3 has 13 residues. Trimming took 4 bases from V and 6 from J; bases not matched to a gene: 5. CDR3 in DNA: TGTGCCAGCAGTGGACAGGGTATGGCTGAAGCTTTCTTT. This sequence encodes CASSGQGMAEAFF.

This clonotype occurred a few times. This chain links TRBV6-2 or TRBV6-3 with TRBJ2-1, with TRBD2 matching 12 bases. With V trimmed by 5 bases and J by 5 bases, 4 bases remained unmatched. The CDR3 consists of 15 residues. Per germline, CDR1 MNHEY and CDR2 SVGEGT. DNA of the CDR3: TGTGCCAGCAGTACCCTAGCGGGAGGGGACAATGAGCAGTTCTTC. Protein sequence: CASSTLAGGDNEQFF.

This chain links TRBV5-4 with TRBJ2-5, with 10 bases fitting TRBD1. Germline V gives CDR1 SGHNT, CDR2 YYREEE (reference sequence). V trimming: 4 bases; J trimming: 1 base; junction bases outside the gene matches: 7. The CDR3 covers 16 residues. The chain's CDR3 is CASSPGTGAIQETQYF. The CDR3 nucleotides are TGTGCCAGCAGCCCCGGGACAGGGGCGATCCAAGAGACCCAGTACTTC.

V is TRBV4-1 and J is TRBJ2-7, with TRBD1 matching over 7 bases. The germline CDR1 and CDR2 sequences are MGHRA and YSYEKL. Losses at the gene ends were 0 bases for V and 7 bases for J; bases not matched to a gene: 9. The CDR3 totals 15 residues. The DNA for the CDR3 is TGCGCCAGCAGCCAAGAACGGAAGGGGGCGATGGAGCAGTACTTC. Translating gives CASSQERKGAMEQYF.

The chain combines TRBV12-3 or TRBV12-4 with TRBJ2-3; TRBD2 aligns across 8 bases. The CDR3 has 14 residues. Germline trimming cut 1 base from V and 4 bases from J; bases unmatched to any gene: 1. The CDR3 sequence: CASSLGREADTQYF. The CDR3 DNA reads TGTGCCAGCAGTTTAGGGCGGGAGGCAGATACGCAGTATTTT.

The sample holds many counts of this clonotype. The chain couples TRBV7-2 to TRBJ2-7, with 7 positions matching TRBD2. Germline-derived CDR1 and CDR2 are SGHTA and FQGNSA. CDR3 size: 13 residues. V lost 8 bases to trimming and J lost 6 bases; unmatched junction nucleotides: 10. DNA for the CDR3: TGTGCCAGCGGACGGGACTATACGGGCGAGCAGTACTTC. Amino acid sequence: CASGRDYTGEQYF.

This rearrangement joins TRBV7-6 to TRBJ2-7, with unresolved D. The V and J ends lost 5 bases and 1 base respectively, with 15 bases between them. From germline, CDR1 is SGHVS and CDR2 FNYEAQ. The CDR3 runs 15 residues. The CDR3 nucleotides read TGTGCCAGCAGCGAAGGACCGGCGGAATCCTACGAGCAGTACTTC. Translation: CASSEGPAESYEQYF.

As regards this clonotype: Relative to the germline gene, one junction end is altered; a read error may explain this. CDR3 bases: TGTGCCAGCATCGAGAGGGCGAATTCATCCCTCCACTTT. It is translated as CASIERANSSLHF. This chain links TRBV2 with TRBJ1-6; D is unresolved. The CDR3 has 13 amino acids. Germline loops: CDR1 SNHLY, CDR2 FYNNEI.

The chain recombines TRBV7-8 with TRBJ2-7, with a tentative D call TRBD1 (6 bases). Germline V gene sequence: CDR1 SGHVS, CDR2 FQNEAQ. This CDR3 spans 14 amino acids. V was cut by 11 bases and J by 6 bases, with 23 bases left in between. The CDR3 region is CAFPSRRGKGEQYF. The CDR3 DNA sequence: TGTGCCTTTCCCTCCCGTAGGGGGAAGGGCGAGCAGTACTTC.

The table lists this clonotype with many counts. The chain links TRBV7-2 to TRBJ1-5; no definite D call. There are 14 residues in the CDR3. Per germline, CDR1 SGHTA and CDR2 FQGNSA. The V and J ends lost 2 bases and 2 bases respectively, with 7 bases between them. The CDR3 loop reads CASSLFRGNQPQHF. In DNA, the CDR3 is TGTGCCAGCAGCTTATTTAGGGGCAATCAGCCCCAGCATTTT.

This clonotype came up once. The rearrangement joins TRBV2 to TRBJ1-4; D gene unclear. This CDR3 comprises 15 residues. Germline assignment: CDR1 SNHLY and CDR2 FYNNEI. Trimming left V 4 bases short and J 8 bases short, with 17 bases between. CDR3 residues: CASSVSGNRDEKLFF. CDR3 sequence (DNA): TGTGCCAGCAGTGTTAGCGGGAACCGTGACGAAAAACTGTTTTTT. The variable domain in full, with the rest retrieved from reference TRBV2 and TRBJ1-4, is EPEVTQTPSHQVTQMGQEVILRCVPISNHLYFYWYRQILGQKVEFLVSFYNNEISEKSEIFDDQFSVERPDGSNFTLKIRSTKLEDSAMYFCASSVSGNRDEKLFFGSGTQLSVL.

In this sample, this clonotype turned up a few times. The rearrangement uses TRBV18 and TRBJ1-1; D gene uncertain. This CDR3 contains 16 residues. The germline V gene encodes CDR1 KGHSH and CDR2 LQKENI. The V and J ends lost 3 bases and 0 bases respectively, with 14 bases between them. The CDR3 DNA sequence: TGTGCCAGCTCACCGATAGATGTTCGGTTGAACACTGAAGCTTTCTTT. It encodes CASSPIDVRLNTEAFF.

The chain uses TRBV20-1 and TRBJ2-3, with D possibly TRBD1 on 5 matching bases. Germline CDR1 is DFQATT and CDR2 is SNEGSKA (reference sequence). The CDR3 is 17 residues long. Trimming shortened V by 0 bases and J by 6 bases, and 22 bases separated the two germline ends. For the CDR3, the DNA is TGCAGTGCTAGAGACCCCGTAGCAGGGTTATTGAGGGATACGCAGTATTTT. Protein product: CSARDPVAGLLRDTQYF.

The chain carries TRBV20-1 and TRBJ2-2; D could derive from TRBD1 or TRBD2 (7 bases each). V was trimmed by 2 bases and J by 2 bases, leaving 15 bases between them. CDR1 is DFQATT and CDR2 is SNEGSKA in the germline V gene (reference sequence). The CDR3 is made up of 16 amino acids. CDR3 bases: TGCAGTGCTAGAAGGGAGGGACAGATTAACACCGGGGAGCTGTTTTTT. Residues: CSARREGQINTGELFF.

CDR3 amino acids: CASSHPPLYDTIYF. The DNA of the CDR3 is TGTGCCAGCAGCCATCCCCCCTTATATGATACCATATATTTT. The rearrangement joins TRBV7-2 to TRBJ1-3; the D is unclear. CDR1 and CDR2 from the germline V gene are SGHTA and FQGNSA. The CDR3 covers 14 residues. The V end lost 5 bases, the J end lost 10 bases, and 18 bases lay between the germline ends.

This clonotype has only a few counts. The V and J genes are TRBV7-8 and TRBJ2-7; a possible D gene is TRBD2 (5 bases). Germline-derived CDR1 and CDR2 are SGHVS and FQNEAQ. The V end lost 1 base, the J end lost 11 bases, and 12 bases lay between the germline ends. The CDR3 has 12 residues. CDR3 coding DNA: TGTGCCAGCAGCTTAGTAGGAGGATTGGAGTACTTC. Amino acid sequence: CASSLVGGLEYF.

The rearrangement links TRBV4-1 to TRBJ2-1; D might be TRBD2 (7 bases). Deletions cut 1 base from V and 7 bases from J, with 14 bases between. Germline values: CDR1 MGHRA, CDR2 YSYEKL. The CDR3 sequence is 15 residues long. As DNA, the CDR3 is TGCGCCAGCAGCCAAGTCGGGGGGCTGGGGAATGAGCAGTTCTTC. Its translation: CASSQVGGLGNEQFF.

This clonotype has ten or more counts. The chain recombines TRBV7-4 with TRBJ1-1; tentative D call: TRBD1 (6 bases). This CDR3 spans 14 amino acids. Germline values: CDR1 SGHVT, CDR2 SQSDAQ. V lost 3 bases, J lost 3 bases, and 11 bases lay in between. The DNA of the CDR3 is TGTGCCAGCAGCTTGTGGGGGCGATACACTGAAGCTTTCTTT. Translation gives CASSLWGRYTEAFF.

This rearrangement joins TRBV10-3 to TRBJ2-1, with 11 bases aligning to TRBD1. With V trimmed by 5 bases and J by 6 bases, 6 bases remained unmatched. Germline-derived CDR1 and CDR2 are ENHRY and SYGVKD. This CDR3 is 15 amino acids long. The CDR3 nucleotides are TGTGCCATCAGTCCCCGAGGGACAGGGGGCAATGAGCAGTTCTTC. Its protein is CAISPRGTGGNEQFF.

This clonotype was recorded a few times. The V call is TRBV4-1, the J call TRBJ1-1; no clear D gene. Germline CDR1 and CDR2: MGHRA and YSYEKL. Trimming stripped 2 bases from V and 2 bases from J, with 12 bases between. CDR3 size: 15 residues. CDR3 sequence reads: CASSQTGRSNTEAFF. For the CDR3, the DNA is TGCGCCAGCAGCCAAACCGGACGGAGTAACACTGAAGCTTTCTTT.

This clonotype was detected only a few times. The chain is built from TRBV20-1 and TRBJ2-5; TRBD1 matches at 8 bases. The CDR3 has 14 residues. Losses at the gene ends were 2 bases for V and 5 bases for J; bases not matched to a gene: 7. Germline CDR1 reads DFQATT; CDR2 reads SNEGSKA (reference sequence). The CDR3 is CSARRTGRSETQYF. The CDR3 coding sequence is TGCAGTGCTAGAAGGACAGGGCGTTCGGAGACCCAGTACTTC.

The chain links TRBV12-5 to TRBJ2-5; 9 positions agree with TRBD1. The CDR3 runs to 14 residues. The V gene end was trimmed by 4 bases and the J gene end by 4 bases; junction bases not matched to a gene: 4. Per the germline V gene, CDR1 is LGHNT and CDR2 is FRNRAP. The CDR3 loop is CASGSGTGSETQYF. In DNA form, the CDR3 reads TGTGCTAGTGGTTCCGGGACAGGGTCAGAGACCCAGTACTTC. Drawing the rest from reference TRBV12-5 and TRBJ2-5, the complete variable domain is DARVTQTPRHKVTEMGQEVTMRCQPILGHNTVFWYRQTMMQGLELLAYFRNRAPLDDSGMPKDRFSAEMPDATLATLKIQPSEPRDSAVYFCASGSGTGSETQYFGPGTRLLVL.

This clonotype was observed a handful of times. The rearrangement links TRBV7-4 to TRBJ1-3, with TRBD1 as a possible D gene (5 bases). The V end lost 5 bases, the J end lost 0 bases, and 14 bases lay between the germline ends. Germline CDR1 and CDR2: SGHVT and SQSDAQ. This CDR3 comprises 16 residues. The CDR3 DNA reads as TGTGCCAGCAGCCCTCCGGGACCGAACTCTGGAAACACCATATATTTT. Translated, it gives CASSPPGPNSGNTIYF.

This clonotype showed up just a few times. The rearrangement uses TRBV4-1 and TRBJ1-4; D might be TRBD1 (6 bases). The CDR3 has 17 amino acids. The V end lost 0 bases, the J end lost 11 bases, and 22 bases lay between the germline ends. Germline V gene lookup returns CDR1 MGHRA and CDR2 YSYEKL. The CDR3 nucleotides are TGCGCCAGCAGCCAAGATTTTTTGCGTAGGGGGGTTGGGAAACTGTTTTTT. This sequence encodes CASSQDFLRRGVGKLFF.

The rearrangement uses TRBV6-2 or TRBV6-3 and TRBJ1-2; unclear D gene. The V gene's germline CDR1 is MNHEY and CDR2 SVGEGT. The CDR3 extends over 13 amino acids. The V end was cut by 6 bases, the J end by 8 bases, with 16 bases between. Written as DNA, the CDR3 is TGTGCCAGCAGGATAGACTCCTCCGGGGGCTACACCTTC. Its translation is CASRIDSSGGYTF.

The J gene is TRBJ1-2, the V gene TRBV4-3, with TRBD1 as a possible D gene (6 bases). CDR3 length equals 14 residues. Trimming removed 3 bases from V and 6 bases from J, with 14 bases in between. Germline-derived CDR1 and CDR2 are LGHNA and YSLEER. This CDR3 is CASSQAPGGHGYTF. CDR3 DNA sequence: TGCGCCAGCAGCCAGGCCCCGGGGGGGCATGGCTACACCTTC.

This clonotype was found a few times. An end of the junction does not agree with germline; a read error may underlie this. V gene TRBV2 combines with J gene TRBJ2-6; D may be TRBD1 (6 bases). Germline lookup yields CDR1 SNHLY and CDR2 FYNNEI. There are 15 residues in the CDR3. In DNA form, the CDR3 reads TGTGCCAGCAGTGCGGACAGCTCTGGGGCCAACGTCCTCACTTTC. Its translation is CASSADSSGANVLTF.

This clonotype was observed a single time. The V gene is TRBV20-1, the J gene TRBJ1-1, with D possibly TRBD1 on 5 matching bases. V lost 3 bases and J lost 7, with 12 bases in between. CDR1 and CDR2 from the germline V gene are DFQATT and SNEGSKA (reference sequence). There are 12 residues in the CDR3. CDR3 in DNA: TGCAGTGCTAGTGTCGGGGACGGTGAAGCTTTCTTT. This sequence encodes CSASVGDGEAFF.